The rows below give T cell receptor beta chains drawn from one sample of a study of T cell responses to AZD1222 COVID-19 vaccine. Profiled with immunoSEQ multiplex PCR; TCRdb holds only in-frame clones, not every one. The sample includes some 88,000 clones, about nine tenths of them seen just once. Material: peripheral blood, obtained 28 days after the second AZD1222 dose. These receptors originate from an adult who received the AZD1222 COVID-19 vaccine. Each CDR3 is given without its conserved first and last residue. The size field is filled for only some rows; it gives once, few, many or a size class.

clone_size v_call cdr3_aa
NA TRBV7-8 ASSSQGVSGETQY
NA TRBV5-5 ASSSVGITNEKLF
NA TRBV28 ASAPGRGLYT
NA TRBV7-3 ASSLDGSEAF
NA TRBV19 ASSIEVQGYSNQPQH
NA TRBV15 ATSTRTGLVYGYT
NA TRBV7-2 ASSSRAGGPGELF
NA TRBV19 ASSITGDRRSYGYT
once TRBV3-1/TRBV3-2 ASSQDRAAQY
NA TRBV4-3 ASSQATGTRLN
NA TRBV28 ASSLTYLYVDGYT
NA TRBV2 ASTPRGLNYGYT
NA TRBV2 ASSENPQGAHEQY
NA TRBV6-5 ASSTDGGEAF
NA TRBV7-2 ASSLPGQGVT
NA TRBV5-8 ASSLLRNTEAF
NA TRBV3-1/TRBV3-2 ASSQEEGSYGYT
NA TRBV2 ASSVQGVPNTEAF
NA TRBV5-5 ASSLEPGPGEKLF
NA TRBV5-5 ASSLAGGVSGNQPQH
NA TRBV5-1 ASSLTGALYEQY
NA TRBV7-2 ASTTRGGRAATEQY
once TRBV14 ASSQDPGTVLYEQY
NA TRBV4-3 ASSQDGRKVYGYT
few TRBV7-9 ASSFWSGGRSYNEQF
NA TRBV2 ASRRGRGDYGYT
NA TRBV28 ATLTGGIYGYT
NA TRBV5-1 ASSLEPAARAQH
NA TRBV29-1 SALGQGGWNTEAF
NA TRBV29-1 SVRRSYNSPLH
NA TRBV2 ASSPISGAVNNSPLH
NA TRBV6-2/TRBV6-3 ASTPRGFSSYEQY
NA TRBV4-1 ASSQGTVGEQY
NA TRBV11-2 ASSVGRTYGYT
NA TRBV5-6 ASSPPGSTEAF
NA TRBV18 ASSPSNPAGNQPQH